These T cell receptor beta chains were read from a single sample in a study of metastatic and nonmetastatic thyroid tumors. Via MiXCR, TCRdb re-called the PCR reads. The sample holds about 33,000 clones; 15% to 20% are singletons and the top ten take about an eighth. Source material: blood. The receptors here all came from a male donor with papillary thyroid cancer or a benign thyroid nodule (not recorded which). Some clones in this sample may be carry-over from other donors' samples. CDR3s include the opening cysteine and the closing phenylalanine or tryptophan. A D gene is named only where the DNA matches it firmly. Size values are once, few and many counts, or a class for expanded clones, and some rows have none.

j_call d_call v_call clone_size cdr3_nt cdr3_aa
TRBJ1-2 TRBD1 TRBV28 few TGTGCCAGCAGTGCGCCGTTGACAGGGGGAGGGGATGGCTACACCTTC CASSAPLTGGGDGYTF
TRBJ2-5 NA TRBV5-1 many TGCGCCAGCAGCGTCTCGGCGCGAGAAGAGACCCAGTACTTC CASSVSAREETQYF
TRBJ1-3 NA TRBV14 many TGTGCCAGCAGCCAAGATCTCGGACGCCACTCTGGAAACACCATATATTTT CASSQDLGRHSGNTIYF
TRBJ2-7 TRBD1 TRBV12-3/TRBV12-4 many TGTGCCAGCAGTTCCTCCGGGACAGGGGTTTACGAGCAGTACTTC CASSSSGTGVYEQYF
TRBJ2-1 TRBD2 TRBV11-1 NA TGTGCCAGCAGCTTATGGGGGGCTAGCGGGGGCCTCTACAATGAGCAGTTCTTC CASSLWGASGGLYNEQFF
TRBJ2-7 NA TRBV28 few TGTGCCAGCAGTTCTGGGACTCCAAAGGGCTACGAGCAGTACTTC CASSSGTPKGYEQYF
TRBJ2-2 NA TRBV6-4 NA TGTGCCAGCAGTGAAGTAGGGGGGACCTCCGGGGAGCTGTTTTTT CASSEVGGTSGELFF
TRBJ2-3 TRBD2 TRBV5-1 NA TGCGCCAGCAGCGTGAGCGGGAGGACCACAGATACGCAGTATTTT CASSVSGRTTDTQYF
TRBJ1-2 TRBD1 TRBV4-3 many TGCGCCAGCAGCCAATCCCCCCAAGGACAGGGGGCTGATGGCTACACCTTC CASSQSPQGQGADGYTF
TRBJ2-7 TRBD2 TRBV6-2/TRBV6-3 NA TGTGCCAGCAGTTTTACGATCGGACTAGCCCGGGTCGAGCAGTACTTC CASSFTIGLARVEQYF
TRBJ2-7 NA TRBV6-1 NA TGTGCCAGCAGCCCCACCGGGGTCAGCGCCTACGAGCAGTACTTC CASSPTGVSAYEQYF
TRBJ2-1 TRBD2 TRBV2 many TGTGCCAGCAGTGAGGAGCGGGGCTCCTACAATGAGCAGTTCTTC CASSEERGSYNEQFF
TRBJ1-5 NA TRBV6-1 NA TGTGCCAGCAGTAACTCCTCCCCTAATCAGCCCCAGCATTTT CASSNSSPNQPQHF
TRBJ2-1 NA TRBV15 few TGTGCCACCAGCAGAGCTAGGTACTACAATGAGCAGTTCTTC CATSRARYYNEQFF
TRBJ1-5 TRBD1 TRBV19 few TGTGCCAGTAGCATAGTCGGTCAGGGGGCGAGTCAGCCCCAGCATTTT CASSIVGQGASQPQHF
TRBJ2-7 TRBD1 TRBV11-2 NA TGTGCCAGCAGCTCTCAAAGTTGGACAGGGTCCTACGAGCAGTACTTC CASSSQSWTGSYEQYF
TRBJ1-4 NA TRBV6-1 NA TGTGCCAGCAGTCCTCTACGGCAACGGGCTGCAACTAATGAAAAACTTTTTTTT CASSPLRQRAATNEKLFF
TRBJ1-3 NA TRBV6-1 NA TGTGCCAGCAATCGGGGAGGAGGGCTCTCTGGAAACACCATATATTTT CASNRGGGLSGNTIYF
TRBJ1-2 TRBD1 TRBV6-1 medium-sized TGTGCCAGCAGGGGACAGGGCTCTAACTATGGCTACACCTTC CASRGQGSNYGYTF
TRBJ1-4 NA TRBV28 many TGTGCCAGCAGTGCGGGGGGCGCTTCCGAAAAACTGTTTTTT CASSAGGASEKLFF
TRBJ2-6 NA TRBV6-1 few TGTGCCAGCAGAACGGCGGGAACCTGGGCCAACGTCCTGACTTTC CASRTAGTWANVLTF
TRBJ1-5 NA TRBV30 many TGTGCCTGGGCCCCGACGGGGCAGGGTGATAGTCAGCCCCAGCATTTT CAWAPTGQGDSQPQHF
TRBJ2-1 TRBD2 TRBV4-2 many TGTGCCAGCAGCCACACTCGAAGGACTAGCGACAACAATGAGCAGTTCTTC CASSHTRRTSDNNEQFF
TRBJ2-2 NA TRBV7-2 once TGTGCCAGCAGCTTAGCGGGGGGAACGAACACCGGGGAGCTGTTTTTT CASSLAGGTNTGELFF
TRBJ2-1 TRBD2 TRBV7-9 many TGTGCCAGCAGCTCAGGACTAGCGGGAGTAACGGATGAGCAGTTCTTC CASSSGLAGVTDEQFF
TRBJ2-7 NA TRBV6-2/TRBV6-3 NA TGTGCCAGCACTACTATCGCGCTTGGTCAGGGTCGACCAAGTTACGAGCAGTACTTC CASTTIALGQGRPSYEQYF
TRBJ2-6 NA TRBV7-3 NA TGTGCCAGCAGGATGGGTGCTGGGGCCAACGTCCTGACTTTC CASRMGAGANVLTF
TRBJ1-2 NA TRBV5-4 many TGTGCCAGCAGCTCCTCGCAGGGGAAGTCCACCTTC CASSSSQGKSTF
TRBJ2-3 NA TRBV30 many TGTGCCTGGAGTGTACAGGCCAGGGTGATCACAGATACGCAGTATTTT CAWSVQARVITDTQYF
TRBJ2-5 TRBD1 TRBV12-3/TRBV12-4 few TGTGCCAGCAGGCGACAGGGGCACCCCGGAGAGACCCAGTACTTC CASRRQGHPGETQYF
TRBJ2-7 TRBD1 TRBV19 few TGTGCCAGTAGTGGGGACAGCTCCTACGAGCAGTACTTC CASSGDSSYEQYF
TRBJ1-6 NA TRBV7-9 many TGTGCCAGCAGCTTAGCGGTGGGGCAGACCTTACCACCCCTCCACTTT CASSLAVGQTLPPLHF
TRBJ2-3 NA TRBV12-3/TRBV12-4 NA TGTGCCAGCAGTTCCCGCAGTGACCGCACAGATACGCAGTATTTT CASSSRSDRTDTQYF
TRBJ2-7 TRBD1 TRBV5-1 NA TGCGCCAGCAAGGGACAGGGGGCGGACGAGCAGTACTTC CASKGQGADEQYF
TRBJ2-1 NA TRBV27 few TGTGCCAGCAGGGAAACAGACAATGAGCAGTTCTTC CASRETDNEQFF
TRBJ2-3 NA TRBV15 few TGTGCCACCAGCAGAGACTACAGGCGTTCTAGCACAGATACGCAGTATTTT CATSRDYRRSSTDTQYF
TRBJ2-1 NA TRBV7-8 many TGTGCCAGCAGCCCCCGGGAGATTGGATACAATGAGCAGTTCTTC CASSPREIGYNEQFF
TRBJ1-2 TRBD1 TRBV30 many TGTGCCTGGATCGTCTCTACAGGGGGGCTGGGGTCCACCTTC CAWIVSTGGLGSTF
TRBJ2-2 TRBD2 TRBV5-1 NA TGCGCCAGCAGCTTGACTAGCGCTAACACCGGGGAGCTGTTTTTT CASSLTSANTGELFF
TRBJ2-7 TRBD2 TRBV28 many TGTGCCAGCAGATCTAGCGGGACCCCCTACGAGCAGTACTTC CASRSSGTPYEQYF
TRBJ2-2 NA TRBV30 many TGTGCCTGGAGTATTCAGGGGAGTCAAACCGGGGAGCTGTTTTTT CAWSIQGSQTGELFF
TRBJ1-5 NA TRBV6-1 NA TGTGCCAGCAGTCCCTCAGACAGGAGGGGTCAGCCCCAGCATTTT CASSPSDRRGQPQHF